Each of the 17 T cell receptor beta chains below was sequenced from the same sample in a study of cytomegalovirus exposure and HLA in healthy donors. It was with 60 Vbeta and 13 Jbeta primers that the PCR ran. Produced via immunoSEQ multiplex PCR; TCRdb's table is partial and in-frame only. The table has 95,000 to 150,000 clones, about four fifths seen once; the top ten hold roughly 9.2%. Specimen: PBMCs. The receptors were sampled from a female donor in good health and CMV-seropositive.

The rearrangement uses TRBV19 and TRBJ1-6, with a possible D match to TRBD1 (5 bases). Looked up from germline, CDR1 is LNHDA and CDR2 is SQIVND (reference sequence). The CDR3 is 12 amino acids. Trimming took 5 bases from V and 11 from J, leaving 10 bases between them. CDR3 DNA: TGTGCCAGTAGTTTCCAGGGAACACCCCTCCACTTT. Translation: CASSFQGTPLHF.

The rearrangement uses TRBV30 and TRBJ1-2; 11 nucleotides match TRBD1. The germline gives CDR1 GTSNPN, CDR2 SVGIG (reference sequence). The CDR3 is 13 residues long. V was clipped by 8 bases and J by 7 bases; unmatched bases: 9. The CDR3 loop reads CALDWTGGAGYTF. CDR3 coding DNA: TGTGCCCTGGATTGGACAGGGGGCGCTGGCTACACCTTC.

V usage is TRBV7-3 and J usage is TRBJ2-2, with TRBD1 as a possible D gene (6 bases). Germline V CDR1 and CDR2: SGHTA, FQGTGA. V lost 4 bases and J 6 bases, leaving 15 bases between the germline ends. The CDR3 covers 15 residues. The CDR3, as DNA: TGTGCCAGCAGCTCTGGGACACCCGCGTCCGGGGAGCTGTTTTTT. Encoded protein: CASSSGTPASGELFF. The full variable domain, with the rest looked up from reference TRBV7-3 and TRBJ2-2, is GAGVSQTPSNKVTEKGKYVELRCDPISGHTALYWYRQSLGQGPEFLIYFQGTGAADDSGLPNDRFFAVRPEGSVSTLKIQRTERGDSAVYLCASSSGTPASGELFFGEGSRLTVL.

The chain links TRBV28 to TRBJ1-5; D is perhaps TRBD1 (5 bases). The germline gives CDR1 MDHEN, CDR2 SYDVKM. The CDR3 covers 15 residues. Trimming took off 10 bases at V and 0 bases at J, with 16 bases between the two ends. As DNA, the CDR3 is TGTGCCACCACGCCCGGAGGGGCTAGCAATCAGCCCCAGCATTTT. It codes for CATTPGGASNQPQHF.

The genes are TRBV6-6 and TRBJ1-1; D gene ambiguous. CDR1 and CDR2 (germline): MNHNY, SVGAGI (reference sequence). Trimming cost V 7 bases and J 5 bases, with 11 bases left between them. The CDR3 sequence is 12 residues long. CDR3 bases: TGTGCCAGCAAAAGCCCGGGAACTGAAGCTTTCTTT. It specifies CASKSPGTEAFF.

In nucleotides, the CDR3 is TGTGCCAGCTCACGGGGGACATATCAAGAGACCCAGTACTTC. Its translation is CASSRGTYQETQYF. This rearrangement joins TRBV18 to TRBJ2-5; a possible D gene is TRBD1 (6 bases). V lost 4 bases and J 2 bases, leaving 11 bases between the germline ends. Germline V gene lookup returns CDR1 KGHSH and CDR2 LQKENI. The CDR3 is 14 residues long.

V is TRBV6-1 and J is TRBJ1-2; 12 bases fit TRBD1. V lost 0 bases, J lost 2 bases, and 1 base stayed unmatched. The CDR3 consists of 16 residues. Germline lookup yields CDR1 MNHNS and CDR2 SASEGT. The DNA of the CDR3 is TGTGCCAGCAGTGAAGCGGGGACAGGGGGCAACTATGGCTACACCTTC. This translates into CASSEAGTGGNYGYTF.

This clone has a handful of counts. The chain uses TRBV10-2 and TRBJ2-5, with 8 bases matching TRBD2. V lost 6 bases to trimming and J lost 4 bases; unmatched junction nucleotides: 13. From germline, CDR1 is WSHSY and CDR2 SAAADI. The CDR3 runs 16 residues. The CDR3 protein is CASRDSPGGPGETQYF. Here the CDR3 DNA reads TGCGCCAGCAGGGATTCCCCGGGGGGGCCGGGAGAGACCCAGTACTTC.

The rearrangement joins TRBV27 to TRBJ1-1, with TRBD1 as a possible D gene (5 bases). V was cut by 4 bases and J by 0 bases, with 18 bases left in between. CDR1 is MNHEY, CDR2 SMNVEV, per germline (reference sequence). This CDR3 comprises 17 residues. The CDR3 DNA follows: TGTGCCAGCAGTTGGGCTGGGGCAGGACGCATGAACACTGAAGCTTTCTTT. It yields the protein CASSWAGAGRMNTEAFF.

This rearrangement joins TRBV7-2 to TRBJ1-1; D possibly corresponds to TRBD1 (5 bases). This CDR3 has 14 amino acids. Trimming pared 1 base from V and 7 bases from J, leaving 13 bases between. The germline gives CDR1 SGHTA, CDR2 FQGNSA. As DNA, the CDR3 is TGTGCCAGCAGCTTAGTGCAGGGTTTCAGTGAAGCTTTCTTT. Encoded protein: CASSLVQGFSEAFF.

The genes are TRBV11-2 and TRBJ1-1; D gene unclear. V dropped 2 bases and J dropped 4 bases, with 11 bases sitting between them. Germline values: CDR1 SGHAT, CDR2 FQNNGV. This CDR3 is 14 amino acids long. CDR3 sequence reads: CASSLIHMVTEAFF. CDR3 bases: TGTGCCAGCAGCTTAATTCACATGGTCACTGAAGCTTTCTTT.

The genes are TRBV2 and TRBJ2-2; D is unclear. Per the germline V gene, CDR1 is SNHLY and CDR2 is FYNNEI. The ends were cut back, 6 bases at V and 0 bases at J, with 8 bases in the middle. The CDR3 extends over 14 amino acids. The CDR3 region has the DNA TGTGCCAGCAGAAGCGCAACGAACACCGGGGAGCTGTTTTTT. Translation gives CASRSATNTGELFF.

The CDR3 bases are TGCGCCAGCAGCCAAGACCTTCTAGGCAGCTCCTATAATTCACCCCTCCACTTT. Residues: CASSQDLLGSSYNSPLHF. The chain combines TRBV4-3 with TRBJ1-6; no reliable D call. Trimming pared 0 bases from V and 0 bases from J, leaving 12 bases between. The germline V gene has CDR1 LGHNA and CDR2 YSLEER. The CDR3 has 18 residues.

This clone has just a few counts. The sample has other DNA sequences that encode this CDR3 too. The gene calls are TRBV5-4 and TRBJ2-1; 7 bases fit TRBD2. This CDR3 contains 15 residues. V dropped 0 bases and J dropped 3; count of bases not matched to a gene: 3. Germline V lookup: CDR1 SGHNT, CDR2 YYREEE (reference sequence). The CDR3 sequence is CASSLGGGLYNEQFF. The DNA of the CDR3 is TGTGCCAGCAGCTTGGGCGGGGGACTCTACAATGAGCAGTTCTTC.

The chain uses TRBV28 and TRBJ1-5; possibly TRBD1 for D (5 bases). The V gene's germline CDR1 is MDHEN and CDR2 SYDVKM. Trimming removed 3 bases from V and 4 bases from J, with 10 bases in between. The CDR3 sequence is 14 residues long. The CDR3 sequence: CASSFYSGNQPQHF. CDR3 in DNA: TGTGCCAGCAGTTTCTACTCAGGGAATCAGCCCCAGCATTTT.

The genes are TRBV7-2 and TRBJ2-7; 9 bases fit TRBD2. Germline CDR1 SGHTA, CDR2 FQGNSA. The junction had 6 bases not matched to a gene; V was cut back by 2 bases and J by 7 bases. The CDR3 has 14 amino acids. CDR3 residues: CASSLSSGGDEQYF. The DNA for the CDR3 is TGTGCCAGCAGCTTAAGTAGCGGGGGTGATGAGCAGTACTTC. The whole variable domain, filled in from reference TRBV7-2 and TRBJ2-7, reads GAGVSQSPSNKVTEKGKDVELRCDPISGHTALYWYRQSLGQGLEFLIYFQGNSAPDKSGLPSDRFSAERTGGSVSTLTIQRTQQEDSAVYLCASSLSSGGDEQYFGPGTRLTVT.

V is TRBV7-9 and J is TRBJ1-2, with D possibly TRBD1 on 5 matching bases. The V gene's germline CDR1 is SEHNR and CDR2 FQNEAQ (reference sequence). The CDR3 runs to 13 residues. The V end lost 1 base, the J end lost 6 bases, and 9 bases lay between the germline ends. Here the CDR3 DNA reads TGTGCCAGCAGCTTAGTTTTACAGGATGGCTACACCTTC. Translated: CASSLVLQDGYTF.